This TCR beta chain was profiled in a study of early stage breast cancer tumors (dated by TCRdb to the late 2010s). About the study as a whole: Of the approximately 15 invasive breast tumors, twelve were found to be estrogen receptor-positive, progesterone receptor-positive and HER2-negative. About 65% of the 12 ER+/PR+/HER2- tumors were invasive ductal carcinomas, while the other four were invasive lobular carcinomas. On average, each sample had roughly 9.7-fold read coverage. Across all samples, about 2.9 million templates representing about 1,100,000 unique clonotypes were detected.

The study profiled bulk TCR beta-chain repertoires in matched peripheral blood, tumor and adjacent normal breast tissue taken from approximately 15 patients with early-stage breast cancer. Before surgery, roughly 5-10 mL of whole blood was collected in EDTA tubes and processed within 2 hours. Ficoll-Paque centrifugation in SepMate-50 tubes was used to isolate peripheral blood mononuclear cells. PBMCs were cryopreserved in aliquots of roughly 2 to 4.5 million cells in about 90% FBS with 10% DMSO and kept in liquid nitrogen. The Qiagen AllPrep DNA/RNA Mini kit was used for genomic DNA extraction. Each sample was amplified as two independent genomic DNA replicates: 0.5 ug for blood and about 1.4 ug for tumor or normal breast. TCRB sequencing of genomic DNA was carried out with the ImmunoSeq Intro kit according to the manufacturer's instructions. For absolute quantification, the roughly 28-cycle multiplex PCR included proprietary primers along with spike-in control sequences. Single-end 150-bp reads were used to sequence an 87-bp fragment spanning the CDR3 plus the flanking V and J genes. Seven samples, each with two replicates, were multiplexed per lane of an Illumina MiSeq using version 3.0 chemistry. The source study handled its data this way. The vendor's proprietary pipeline processed the raw data and merged both replicates into a single result for each sample. A clonotype was defined as productive rearrangements that share the same V-gene family, CDR3 amino acid sequence and J-gene segment. To compute clonality, the normalized Shannon entropy (Pielou evenness) of TCRB abundances was subtracted from 1. T cell density was estimated as total templates divided by the number of input cells, with the number of input cells inferred from the DNA input amount. Recon, run with its default parameters, was used to estimate overall repertoire diversity and clonality. Clonotypes with over 0.1% abundance in tumor and at least 32-fold higher abundance in tumor than in normal breast were defined as tumor-enriched. TCRdb retrieved this table from immuneACCESS and kept in-frame rearrangements only. Not all clones are present; in checked studies, unresolved V genes account for under half, and no reason is known for the remainder. Clonal size and the V and J genes are those of that table, whereas D and trimming came from the DNA. For this sample there are 25,000 to 35,000 clones; around 70% appear just once. The ten largest clones represent approximately 35% of the sample.

The germline V gene sets CDR1 to SNHLY and CDR2 to FYNNEI. Taken from cysteine to phenylalanine, the CDR3 has 15 residues. The only DNA kept is the CDR3, 45 bases in frame from the first base. The V end loses 1 base and the J end loses 2 bases, and a stretch of 10 bases separates them. Worth noting for this clone: It has no known antigen specificity. The record has no base qualities; no much larger clone is one base away.

Overall study results and their limits: Greater similarity was observed between blood and normal breast repertoires than between blood and tumor repertoires, and tumor was distinguished from normal in about 90% of the 16 patients when each tissue was compared with blood. Tumors showed about 2.5-fold higher T cell density and higher clonality than adjacent normal breast tissue. Because the cohort was small, analysis by tumor subtype was not possible. Enriched TCRB sequences shared across patients were found to be mostly commonly generated sequences that were unlikely to play an important role in the tumor microenvironment. Chain pairing and functional markers such as CD4, CD8 and FOXP3 were not captured by bulk genomic DNA sequencing of unsorted cells.

This sequence originates from a person aged 45-60 years with breast cancer. The chain links TRBV2 with TRBJ2-3; TRBD2 is perhaps the D gene, given 5 matching bases. Material for sequencing was blood. The bases read TGTGCCAGCAGTGAAGAGAGCGGCCACACAGATACGCAGTATTTT. Its coded protein is CASSEESGHTDTQYF.